The rows below give T cell receptor beta chains drawn from one sample of a study of CD8+CD57+ T cells in acquired aplastic anemia. Each CDR3 protein gets one entry after TCRdb re-called the reads with MiXCR. The repertoire includes about 180,000 distinct CDR3 sequences, under 55% of them detected once, and approximately 1% sits in the top ten. Sequenced input: sorted CD4+, CD8+, or CD8+CD57+ T cells (not recorded which) from PBMCs. The receptors were sampled from a human donor with aplastic anemia. CDR3s include the opening cysteine and the closing phenylalanine or tryptophan. The order of the fields is V gene, clone size, J gene, CDR3 protein. Clone size is stated in some rows and not others, as once, few, many or a class when expanded.

V gene: TRBV11-2
clone size: -
J gene: TRBJ2-2
CDR3 protein: CASSLMSGDYGGELFF

V gene: TRBV14
clone size: many
J gene: TRBJ1-4
CDR3 protein: CASSQGETTNEKLFF

V gene: TRBV10-3
clone size: once
J gene: TRBJ2-1
CDR3 protein: CAISDKGNEQFF

V gene: TRBV18
clone size: -
J gene: TRBJ1-4
CDR3 protein: CASSPSQTNEKLFF

V gene: TRBV7-7
clone size: few
J gene: TRBJ2-7
CDR3 protein: CASSSDGTYEQYF

V gene: TRBV3-1
clone size: -
J gene: TRBJ2-5
CDR3 protein: CASSPASGGQETQYF

V gene: TRBV7-2
clone size: many
J gene: TRBJ1-2
CDR3 protein: CASSLAGGDRTGGYTF

V gene: TRBV4-1
clone size: many
J gene: TRBJ2-1
CDR3 protein: CASSQGGGFNEQFF

V gene: TRBV29-1
clone size: -
J gene: TRBJ1-1
CDR3 protein: CSGEWGRDTEAFF

V gene: TRBV4-1
clone size: many
J gene: TRBJ1-4
CDR3 protein: CASSRGTFGNEKLFF

V gene: TRBV20-1
clone size: -
J gene: TRBJ2-3
CDR3 protein: CSAEGRTTDTQYF

V gene: TRBV7-9
clone size: -
J gene: TRBJ2-1
CDR3 protein: CAALVGNNEQFF

V gene: TRBV5-1
clone size: many
J gene: TRBJ2-2
CDR3 protein: CASSKLAGANTGELFF

V gene: TRBV7-2
clone size: once
J gene: TRBJ2-5
CDR3 protein: CASRTSGLETQYF

V gene: TRBV29-1
clone size: once
J gene: TRBJ2-1
CDR3 protein: CSVEGGVTGSYNEQFF

V gene: TRBV10-3
clone size: -
J gene: TRBJ1-3
CDR3 protein: CAISESTGGNTIYF

V gene: TRBV11-1
clone size: -
J gene: TRBJ2-1
CDR3 protein: CASSFSPGTSGGVDNEQFF

V gene: TRBV20-1
clone size: -
J gene: TRBJ2-5
CDR3 protein: CSAGIYRQGITQYF

V gene: TRBV7-8
clone size: -
J gene: TRBJ2-3
CDR3 protein: CASSLLAGAGDTQYF

V gene: TRBV10-3
clone size: many
J gene: TRBJ2-1
CDR3 protein: CAISSTGSSYNEQFF

V gene: TRBV20-1
clone size: many
J gene: TRBJ2-5
CDR3 protein: CSARPYVWAETQYF

V gene: TRBV20-1
clone size: few
J gene: TRBJ2-5
CDR3 protein: CSAPDRGDGGSYF

V gene: TRBV12-3/TRBV12-4
clone size: -
J gene: TRBJ2-7
CDR3 protein: CARRGSYEQYF

V gene: TRBV12-3/TRBV12-4
clone size: few
J gene: TRBJ2-1
CDR3 protein: CASRTSGLAGANSYNEQFF

V gene: TRBV7-2
clone size: many
J gene: TRBJ2-1
CDR3 protein: CASSFRLPSNEQFF

V gene: TRBV14
clone size: -
J gene: TRBJ1-2
CDR3 protein: CASSHRDRLSYGYTF

V gene: TRBV10-3
clone size: many
J gene: TRBJ2-7
CDR3 protein: CAIRGLAESYEQYF